These 10 T cell receptor beta chains were all obtained from the same sample, sequenced in a study of Ad26.COV2.S vaccination and SARS-CoV-2 variants. As for treatment: around 19 received Ad26.COV2.S at low or high dose, single or two shots; roughly 5 received placebo; per-sample allocation not given. The samples were gathered on day 63 after the first injection of vaccine or placebo. Sequencing used immunoSEQ multiplex PCR; TCRdb keeps in-frame clones, though not all of them. Among 350,000 to 500,000 clones listed, 75% to 95% were seen once. Here the sequenced sample was peripheral blood, taken in a trial of Ad26.COV2.S vaccine versus placebo. The receptors were gathered from a person between 18 and 59 years old who received the Ad26.COV2.S COVID-19 vaccine or a placebo.

The chain carries TRBV7-9 and TRBJ1-2; D gene ambiguous. The V gene lost 1 base and the J gene lost 4 bases, with 4 bases spanning the gap. The CDR3 is 12 amino acids. The germline gives CDR1 SEHNR, CDR2 FQNEAQ (reference sequence). CDR3 sequence reads: CASSLEAYGYTF. The CDR3, as DNA: TGTGCCAGCAGCTTAGAAGCCTATGGCTACACCTTC.

This chain uses TRBV2 with TRBJ2-3; 11 bases align to TRBD2. Losses at the gene ends were 10 bases for V and 0 bases for J; bases not matched to a gene: 21. The CDR3 loop spans 20 amino acids. Germline CDR1 and CDR2: SNHLY and FYNNEI. This chain's CDR3 is CAILGQTSGVNRISTDTQYF. CDR3 nucleotide sequence: TGTGCCATCCTAGGGCAGACTAGCGGGGTAAATCGTATCAGCACAGATACGCAGTATTTT.

This clone showed up just once. The V and J genes are TRBV28 and TRBJ2-1; TRBD1 matches 7 bases. V lost 6 bases and J lost 9; bases outside the gene matches: 8. Germline V CDR1 and CDR2: MDHEN, SYDVKM. The CDR3 is made up of 13 amino acids. In nucleotides, the CDR3 is TGTGCCAGCAGCCGCGACAGGGCGGGTGAGCAGTTCTTC. It specifies CASSRDRAGEQFF.

The chain combines TRBV7-9 with TRBJ2-1, with 9 positions matching TRBD2. The CDR3 covers 15 residues. In germline, CDR1 is SEHNR, CDR2 FQNEAQ (reference sequence). With 5 bases clipped from V and 3 bases from J, the junction kept 5 bases outside the gene matches. CDR3 sequence (DNA): TGTGCCAGCAGCCCGCGACTAGCGGTCTACAATGAGCAGTTCTTC. Its translation: CASSPRLAVYNEQFF.

This clone has only a few counts. Other nucleotide sequences from this sample produce the same CDR3. J is TRBJ2-7 and V is TRBV30; the match to TRBD2 covers 12 bases. Germline V CDR1 and CDR2: GTSNPN, SVGIG (reference sequence). After removal of 1 base from V and 0 bases from J, the junction contained 1 base not matched to a gene. The CDR3 is 15 amino acids. Here the CDR3 reads CAWSGTSGTSYEQYF. CDR3 DNA: TGTGCCTGGAGTGGGACTAGCGGGACCTCCTACGAGCAGTACTTC.

J is TRBJ2-7 and V is TRBV28; D possibly uses TRBD1 or TRBD2 (5 bases each). Trimming removed 3 bases from V and 2 bases from J, with 8 bases in between. CDR1 MDHEN and CDR2 SYDVKM come from the germline V gene. The CDR3 loop spans 13 amino acids. CDR3: CASSLGVPYEQYF. In DNA, the CDR3 is TGTGCCAGCAGTTTGGGGGTTCCCTACGAGCAGTACTTC.

The gene calls are TRBV6-2 or TRBV6-3 and TRBJ2-7; 10 nucleotides match TRBD2. Germline V gene lookup returns CDR1 MNHEY and CDR2 SVGEGT. V lost 0 bases, J lost 4 bases, and 9 bases stayed unmatched. This CDR3 has 17 amino acids. CDR3 nucleotide sequence: TGTGCCAGCAGTTACTCAACCCAAACTAGCGGGACTTACGAGCAGTACTTC. Protein sequence: CASSYSTQTSGTYEQYF.

The chain uses TRBV29-1 and TRBJ1-1, with D hard to call. Germline V gives CDR1 SQVTM, CDR2 ANQGSEA. Deletions cut 5 bases from V and 0 bases from J, with 10 bases between. The CDR3 consists of 13 residues. Here the CDR3 reads CSVSGRMNTEAFF. The CDR3, as DNA: TGCAGCGTTTCCGGACGGATGAACACTGAAGCTTTCTTT. Full variable domain (missing parts from reference TRBV29-1 and TRBJ1-1): SAVISQKPSRDICQRGTSLTIQCQVDSQVTMMFWYRQQPGQSLTLIATANQGSEATYESGFVIDKFPISRPNLTFSTLTVSNMSPEDSSIYLCSVSGRMNTEAFFGQGTRLTVV.

The count of this clone is one. This chain joins TRBV6-5 and TRBJ2-7; D is undetermined. The CDR3 has 13 amino acids. The V gene's germline CDR1 is MNHEY and CDR2 SVGAGI. V was shortened by 6 bases and J by 3 bases, with 12 bases between the two germline ends. The CDR3 loop reads CASRHLENYEQYF. The CDR3 bases are TGTGCCAGCAGACACCTGGAGAACTACGAGCAGTACTTC.

V gene TRBV6-5 combines with J gene TRBJ1-2; 7 bases are shared with TRBD1. Unmatched junction bases numbered 2, after V lost 4 bases and J lost 3 bases. The germline V gene has CDR1 MNHEY and CDR2 SVGAGI. The CDR3 has 13 amino acids. The CDR3, as DNA: TGTGCCAGCAGTTTTCAGGGGGACTATGGCTACACCTTC. Translating gives CASSFQGDYGYTF.